The T cell receptor (beta chain) under discussion was sequenced for a study of response to subunit inactivated influenza vaccine. CDR1 is SNHLY, CDR2 FYNNEI, per germline. V dropped 4 bases and J dropped 6 bases, with 12 bases sitting between them. The length of the CDR3 is 14 residues. Whole-study results and caveats: Each seasonal flu vaccination may recruit only limited new T cells, authors suggested.

Remarks on this clonotype: Its antigen is not identified.

TCRdb redid the calling of the RT-PCR reads with MiXCR, one entry per CDR3 protein. Altogether approximately 290,000 distinct CDR3 sequences are present, 20% to 25% being singletons, with the ten largest covering 10%. The receptor comes from a man in his fifties or sixties who received an inactivated influenza vaccine. The J gene is TRBJ2-2, the V gene TRBV2; D is possibly TRBD1 or TRBD2 (6 bases each). This specimen consisted of PBMCs from blood, obtained less than 22 months after vaccination. DNA for the CDR3: TGTGCCAGCAGTGCTTGGGGGGCGGCCGGGGAGCTGTTTTTT. The encoded protein is CASSAWGAAGELFF. Full variable domain (rest looked up from reference TRBV2 and TRBJ2-2): EPEVTQTPSHQVTQMGQEVILRCVPISNHLYFYWYRQILGQKVEFLVSFYNNEISEKSEIFDDQFSVERPDGSNFTLKIRSTKLEDSAMYFCASSAWGAAGELFFGEGSRLTVL.